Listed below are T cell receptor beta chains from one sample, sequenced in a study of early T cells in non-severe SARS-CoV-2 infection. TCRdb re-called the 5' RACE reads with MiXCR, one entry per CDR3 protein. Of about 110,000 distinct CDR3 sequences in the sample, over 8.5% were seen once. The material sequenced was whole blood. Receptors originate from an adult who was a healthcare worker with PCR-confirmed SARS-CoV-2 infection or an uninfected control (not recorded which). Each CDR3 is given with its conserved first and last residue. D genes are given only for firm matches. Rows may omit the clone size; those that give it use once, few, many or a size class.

CDR3 protein: CATGGTSGRIGNNEQFF
V gene: TRBV2
clone size: many
D gene: TRBD2
CDR3 length: 17

CDR3 protein: CASSHTLGTSGRGDEQFF
V gene: TRBV7-6
clone size: few
D gene: TRBD2
CDR3 length: 18

CDR3 protein: CASRLTYRDTNTEAFF
V gene: TRBV4-3
clone size: few
D gene: .
CDR3 length: 16

CDR3 protein: CATGSGTSSQETQYF
V gene: TRBV7-6
clone size: few
D gene: TRBD2
CDR3 length: 15

CDR3 protein: CASSSTGNADTQYF
V gene: TRBV10-1
clone size: many
D gene: .
CDR3 length: 14

CDR3 protein: CASSPRAGPTDTQYF
V gene: TRBV7-2
clone size: few
D gene: .
CDR3 length: 15

CDR3 protein: CSVAPAIYGYTF
V gene: TRBV29-1
clone size: once
D gene: .
CDR3 length: 12

CDR3 protein: CASSFFRLSQPQHF
V gene: TRBV28
clone size: few
D gene: .
CDR3 length: 14

CDR3 protein: CASHKRALSDNEQFF
V gene: TRBV6-1
clone size: many
D gene: .
CDR3 length: 15

CDR3 protein: CASSAEETSGGGGTQYF
V gene: TRBV9
clone size: few
D gene: TRBD2
CDR3 length: 17

CDR3 protein: CASSREGNQPQHF
V gene: TRBV2
clone size: many
D gene: .
CDR3 length: 13

CDR3 protein: CASSPPSSKSYNEQFF
V gene: TRBV5-4
clone size: .
D gene: .
CDR3 length: 16

CDR3 protein: CASSLGLAASADTQYF
V gene: TRBV9
clone size: few
D gene: TRBD2
CDR3 length: 16

CDR3 protein: CASSVIGGTNQPQHF
V gene: TRBV6-2/TRBV6-3
clone size: many
D gene: .
CDR3 length: 15

CDR3 protein: CASSFPSAGELFF
V gene: TRBV7-2
clone size: few
D gene: .
CDR3 length: 13

CDR3 protein: CAWSPGGTWNF
V gene: TRBV30
clone size: many
D gene: .
CDR3 length: 11

CDR3 protein: CASSTGQGVKNIQYF
V gene: TRBV6-6
clone size: many
D gene: TRBD1
CDR3 length: 15